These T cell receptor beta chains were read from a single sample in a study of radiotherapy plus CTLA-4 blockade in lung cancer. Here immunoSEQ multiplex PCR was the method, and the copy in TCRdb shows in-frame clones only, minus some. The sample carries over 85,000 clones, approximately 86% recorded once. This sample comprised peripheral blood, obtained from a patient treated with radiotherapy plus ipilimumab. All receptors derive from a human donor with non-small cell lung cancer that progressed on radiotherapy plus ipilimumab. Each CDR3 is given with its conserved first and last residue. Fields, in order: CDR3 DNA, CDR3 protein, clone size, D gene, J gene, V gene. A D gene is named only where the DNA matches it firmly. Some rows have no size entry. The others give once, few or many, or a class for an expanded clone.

cdr3_nt: TGTGCCAGCCGGGGAGGGGACGAGCAGTTCTTC
cdr3_aa: CASRGGDEQFF
clone_size: -
d_call: TRBD2
j_call: TRBJ2-1
v_call: TRBV2

cdr3_nt: TGTGCCAGCAGCTTAGGGCAGGGTGTGAGCGAGCAGTACTTC
cdr3_aa: CASSLGQGVSEQYF
clone_size: -
d_call: -
j_call: TRBJ2-7
v_call: TRBV7-9

cdr3_nt: TGTGCCAGCAGCGTAGCAGGTTTTGAGACCCAGTACTTC
cdr3_aa: CASSVAGFETQYF
clone_size: -
d_call: -
j_call: TRBJ2-5
v_call: TRBV9

cdr3_nt: TGTGCCAGCAGTTTCAGGGGCACTGAAGCTTTCTTT
cdr3_aa: CASSFRGTEAFF
clone_size: -
d_call: -
j_call: TRBJ1-1
v_call: TRBV27

cdr3_nt: TGTGCCAGCAAAGGGACTAGCGGAAGGACAGATACGCAGTATTTT
cdr3_aa: CASKGTSGRTDTQYF
clone_size: few
d_call: TRBD2
j_call: TRBJ2-3
v_call: TRBV7-2

cdr3_nt: TGTGCCAGCAGCGCGGGGACAGCCTCAACTAATGAAAAACTGTTTTTT
cdr3_aa: CASSAGTASTNEKLFF
clone_size: -
d_call: TRBD1
j_call: TRBJ1-4
v_call: TRBV13

cdr3_nt: TGTGCCAGTGGGACGCGCGCTTCCACAGATACGCAGTATTTT
cdr3_aa: CASGTRASTDTQYF
clone_size: -
d_call: -
j_call: TRBJ2-3
v_call: TRBV19

cdr3_nt: TGTGCCAGCAGCCGACTAGCGGGAGACTCCTACAATGAGCAGTTCTTC
cdr3_aa: CASSRLAGDSYNEQFF
clone_size: -
d_call: TRBD2
j_call: TRBJ2-1
v_call: TRBV11-2

cdr3_nt: TGCGCCAGCGCCCGCGTCGTCGACAATGAGCAGTTCTTC
cdr3_aa: CASARVVDNEQFF
clone_size: -
d_call: -
j_call: TRBJ2-1
v_call: TRBV5-1

cdr3_nt: TGTGCCAGCAGCTTGGGGATCGGGTTTAACACCGGGGAGCTGTTTTTT
cdr3_aa: CASSLGIGFNTGELFF
clone_size: -
d_call: -
j_call: TRBJ2-2
v_call: TRBV7-8

cdr3_nt: TGTGCCAGCAGCGTAGGACAGGGGGGCACCTACGAGCAGTACTTC
cdr3_aa: CASSVGQGGTYEQYF
clone_size: -
d_call: TRBD1
j_call: TRBJ2-7
v_call: TRBV9

cdr3_nt: TGTGCCAGTAGTATGATGTGGGGGGAAAAACTGTTTTTT
cdr3_aa: CASSMMWGEKLFF
clone_size: -
d_call: -
j_call: TRBJ1-4
v_call: TRBV19

cdr3_nt: TGCGCCAGCAGCCATAGTACCAGCCCGGAGACCCAGTACTTC
cdr3_aa: CASSHSTSPETQYF
clone_size: -
d_call: -
j_call: TRBJ2-5
v_call: TRBV4-1

cdr3_nt: TGTGCCAGCAGTGTGCGCCCGATGAACACTGAAGCTTTCTTT
cdr3_aa: CASSVRPMNTEAFF
clone_size: -
d_call: -
j_call: TRBJ1-1
v_call: TRBV2

cdr3_nt: TGTGCTAGTTACACTAGTAGAAATGAGCAGTTCTTC
cdr3_aa: CASYTSRNEQFF
clone_size: -
d_call: -
j_call: TRBJ2-1
v_call: TRBV12-5

cdr3_nt: TGTGCCAGCAGTACCATAATTACCTATGGCTACACCTTC
cdr3_aa: CASSTIITYGYTF
clone_size: -
d_call: -
j_call: TRBJ1-2
v_call: TRBV2

cdr3_nt: TGCGCCAGCAGCCTAACAGCTCCTCCCGGTGAAAAACTGTTTTTT
cdr3_aa: CASSLTAPPGEKLFF
clone_size: -
d_call: -
j_call: TRBJ1-4
v_call: TRBV5-1

cdr3_nt: TGTGCCAGCAGCTCGGGTAGCGGGAGAGGCGCAGATACGCAGTATTTT
cdr3_aa: CASSSGSGRGADTQYF
clone_size: once
d_call: TRBD2
j_call: TRBJ2-3
v_call: TRBV11-2

cdr3_nt: TGTGCCAGCAGAGCGGGCGGGAGGGAGGAAAATGAGCAGTTCTTC
cdr3_aa: CASRAGGREENEQFF
clone_size: -
d_call: TRBD2
j_call: TRBJ2-1
v_call: TRBV6-1

cdr3_nt: TGTGCCAGCAGTTACTCGCTACTAAGGTTGACCGGGGAGCTGTTTTTT
cdr3_aa: CASSYSLLRLTGELFF
clone_size: -
d_call: -
j_call: TRBJ2-2
v_call: TRBV6-5

cdr3_nt: TGTGCCAGCAGCCCATACGACGGAACCGGGGAGCTGTTTTTT
cdr3_aa: CASSPYDGTGELFF
clone_size: once
d_call: -
j_call: TRBJ2-2
v_call: TRBV13

cdr3_nt: TGTGCCAGCAGCAAAACGGCCGGGACAGCGCTTAATGAGCAGTTCTTC
cdr3_aa: CASSKTAGTALNEQFF
clone_size: -
d_call: TRBD1
j_call: TRBJ2-1
v_call: TRBV7-2

cdr3_nt: TGCGCCAGCTTTAGGACAGGGGGCACAGATACGCAGTATTTT
cdr3_aa: CASFRTGGTDTQYF
clone_size: -
d_call: TRBD1
j_call: TRBJ2-3
v_call: TRBV5-1

cdr3_nt: TGTGCCAGCAGCTTAGGACTAGCTAATGAGCAGTTCTTC
cdr3_aa: CASSLGLANEQFF
clone_size: few
d_call: TRBD2
j_call: TRBJ2-1
v_call: TRBV11-1

cdr3_nt: TGCGCCAGCAGGGGAGGGGTCGAGACCCAGTACTTC
cdr3_aa: CASRGGVETQYF
clone_size: -
d_call: TRBD2
j_call: TRBJ2-5
v_call: TRBV5-1

cdr3_nt: TGTGCCAGCAGTTTTCGTGCACGAGGGGGCGCAGATACGCAGTATTTT
cdr3_aa: CASSFRARGGADTQYF
clone_size: -
d_call: TRBD1
j_call: TRBJ2-3
v_call: TRBV28

cdr3_nt: TGTGCCAGCAGCGTAGTGGAGGGAGGATCGAGTGGAAACACCATATATTTT
cdr3_aa: CASSVVEGGSSGNTIYF
clone_size: -
d_call: -
j_call: TRBJ1-3
v_call: TRBV9

cdr3_nt: TGTGCCAGTAGTTACAGTGGGGGGTGGGACTACGAGCAGTACTTC
cdr3_aa: CASSYSGGWDYEQYF
clone_size: -
d_call: -
j_call: TRBJ2-7
v_call: TRBV6-5

cdr3_nt: TGTGCCAGCAACCTACAGGGGGCCAGCACAGATACGCAGTATTTT
cdr3_aa: CASNLQGASTDTQYF
clone_size: -
d_call: TRBD1
j_call: TRBJ2-3
v_call: TRBV9

cdr3_nt: TGTGCCAGCGGGGGACAGGGGAACCAGCCCCAGCATTTT
cdr3_aa: CASGGQGNQPQHF
clone_size: -
d_call: TRBD1
j_call: TRBJ1-5
v_call: TRBV27

cdr3_nt: TGTGCCAGCAGCGTAGGAGTGGGACCGAACACCGGGGAGCTGTTTTTT
cdr3_aa: CASSVGVGPNTGELFF
clone_size: -
d_call: -
j_call: TRBJ2-2
v_call: TRBV9

cdr3_nt: TGTGCCAGCAGCTTGGCCGCGGGAGTGCTGTACTTC
cdr3_aa: CASSLAAGVLYF
clone_size: -
d_call: TRBD2
j_call: TRBJ2-7
v_call: TRBV5-6

cdr3_nt: TGTGCCAGCAGTGAAGCGCTAACCAGCGGGGTAGCAGATACGCAGTATTTT
cdr3_aa: CASSEALTSGVADTQYF
clone_size: once
d_call: TRBD2
j_call: TRBJ2-3
v_call: TRBV6-1

cdr3_nt: TGTGCCAGCAGCTTTGAGGCAACTAATGAAAAACTGTTTTTT
cdr3_aa: CASSFEATNEKLFF
clone_size: -
d_call: -
j_call: TRBJ1-4
v_call: TRBV5-4

cdr3_nt: TGCGCCAGCAGCCGGCGGGACAGTTCCTACAATGAGCAGTTCTTC
cdr3_aa: CASSRRDSSYNEQFF
clone_size: -
d_call: -
j_call: TRBJ2-1
v_call: TRBV5-1

cdr3_nt: TGTGCCAGCAGCCAGGGGATAGGGCGCCTCTACAATGAGCAGTTCTTC
cdr3_aa: CASSQGIGRLYNEQFF
clone_size: -
d_call: -
j_call: TRBJ2-1
v_call: TRBV4-2

cdr3_nt: TGCAGCGTTGGACAGGGTGGTGGAAACACCATATATTTT
cdr3_aa: CSVGQGGGNTIYF
clone_size: -
d_call: TRBD1
j_call: TRBJ1-3
v_call: TRBV29-1

cdr3_nt: TGTGCCAGCAGCGCCGCAAGCGGGTCCTACAATGAGCAGTTCTTC
cdr3_aa: CASSAASGSYNEQFF
clone_size: once
d_call: -
j_call: TRBJ2-1
v_call: TRBV2

cdr3_nt: TGTGCCAGCTCACCACCGACAACAGATACGCAGTATTTT
cdr3_aa: CASSPPTTDTQYF
clone_size: few
d_call: -
j_call: TRBJ2-3
v_call: TRBV18

cdr3_nt: TGTGCCAGCAGCTTAGCGGGATTGGCGGGAGGAGGAAGGGATACGCAGTATTTT
cdr3_aa: CASSLAGLAGGGRDTQYF
clone_size: -
d_call: TRBD2
j_call: TRBJ2-3
v_call: TRBV7-2

cdr3_nt: TGCAGCGTTGAAGACCCCCTCCTAGCGGGAGGAGGGGATACGCAGTATTTT
cdr3_aa: CSVEDPLLAGGGDTQYF
clone_size: -
d_call: TRBD2
j_call: TRBJ2-3
v_call: TRBV29-1

cdr3_nt: TGTGCCAGCAATTTCCGACAGGGGGCGGGTGAAAAACTGTTTTTT
cdr3_aa: CASNFRQGAGEKLFF
clone_size: -
d_call: TRBD1
j_call: TRBJ1-4
v_call: TRBV6-1

cdr3_nt: TGTGCCAGCAGCTTTGCGGGGCGGGTGGTCAGTCAATTCAATCAGCCCCAGCATTTT
cdr3_aa: CASSFAGRVVSQFNQPQHF
clone_size: -
d_call: -
j_call: TRBJ1-5
v_call: TRBV12-1

cdr3_nt: TGTGCCACCACGGGCGCGGGGGGTTATGGCTACACCTTC
cdr3_aa: CATTGAGGYGYTF
clone_size: once
d_call: -
j_call: TRBJ1-2
v_call: TRBV2

cdr3_nt: TGTGCCTGGAGTGTAAAGGTTAAGAACCCGGTAGTCACTGAAGCTTTCTTT
cdr3_aa: CAWSVKVKNPVVTEAFF
clone_size: -
d_call: -
j_call: TRBJ1-1
v_call: TRBV30

cdr3_nt: TGCGCCAGCAGCTTGGACAGGGTGGGCACTGAAGCTTTCTTT
cdr3_aa: CASSLDRVGTEAFF
clone_size: -
d_call: -
j_call: TRBJ1-1
v_call: TRBV5-1

cdr3_nt: TGTGCCAGTAGTGCGAGTAGTTCAACTAATGAAAAACTGTTTTTT
cdr3_aa: CASSASSSTNEKLFF
clone_size: -
d_call: -
j_call: TRBJ1-4
v_call: TRBV19

cdr3_nt: TGCGCCAGCAGCATCACAGCGAACACTGAAGCTTTCTTT
cdr3_aa: CASSITANTEAFF
clone_size: -
d_call: -
j_call: TRBJ1-1
v_call: TRBV5-1

cdr3_nt: TGTGCCAGCAGCCAAGGGCCTCAAACAGGTACCGGGGAGCTGTTTTTT
cdr3_aa: CASSQGPQTGTGELFF
clone_size: -
d_call: -
j_call: TRBJ2-2
v_call: TRBV4-2

cdr3_nt: TGCGCCAGCAGCTTGGTGTCTAGACGCAGCACAGATACGCAGTATTTT
cdr3_aa: CASSLVSRRSTDTQYF
clone_size: -
d_call: -
j_call: TRBJ2-3
v_call: TRBV5-1

cdr3_nt: TGTGCCAGCAGTGAAGGCAGGGCTGAAAAACTGTTTTTT
cdr3_aa: CASSEGRAEKLFF
clone_size: -
d_call: -
j_call: TRBJ1-4
v_call: TRBV2

cdr3_nt: TGTGCCACCAGCCCCCAGACCCCTCGAGAGACCCAGTACTTC
cdr3_aa: CATSPQTPRETQYF
clone_size: -
d_call: -
j_call: TRBJ2-5
v_call: TRBV15

cdr3_nt: TGTGCCAGCAGCTTAGCGGGCGCGGGGGGTAGAGGCTACACCTTC
cdr3_aa: CASSLAGAGGRGYTF
clone_size: once
d_call: -
j_call: TRBJ1-2
v_call: TRBV7-9

cdr3_nt: TGCAGCGTCATCCCCCCTGGGCAGTTCTTC
cdr3_aa: CSVIPPGQFF
clone_size: -
d_call: -
j_call: TRBJ2-1
v_call: TRBV29-1

cdr3_nt: TGCAGTGCTAGAGACGCTTACGAGCAGTACTTC
cdr3_aa: CSARDAYEQYF
clone_size: -
d_call: -
j_call: TRBJ2-7
v_call: TRBV20-1

cdr3_nt: TGTGCCAGCAGCCGAGACCCTTCCCCACAAGAGACCCAGTACTTC
cdr3_aa: CASSRDPSPQETQYF
clone_size: -
d_call: -
j_call: TRBJ2-5
v_call: TRBV9

cdr3_nt: TGTGCCAGCACCGGGGCAAGGTACACTGAAGCTTTCTTT
cdr3_aa: CASTGARYTEAFF
clone_size: -
d_call: -
j_call: TRBJ1-1
v_call: TRBV7-9

cdr3_nt: TGTGCCAGCTCACCAAAGGAGGGGTACACCGGGGAGCTGTTTTTT
cdr3_aa: CASSPKEGYTGELFF
clone_size: -
d_call: -
j_call: TRBJ2-2
v_call: TRBV18